The rows below give T cell receptor beta chains drawn from one sample of a study of CD8+ T cells in alopecia areata. Profiling relied on immunoSEQ multiplex PCR, and the TCRdb table lists in-frame clones only, not all of them. The sample records 200,000 or so clones, approximately 60% being singletons. The sample consisted of CD8+ T cells sorted from blood. All receptors come from a human donor in good health. Both conserved end residues are part of each CDR3. Expanded clones are given a class, and other clones once, few, many or no size at all.

j_call v_call clone_size cdr3_aa
TRBJ2-5 TRBV4-1 few CASSQDFGPFQETQYF
TRBJ2-5 TRBV25-1 . CANSRGGETQYF
TRBJ1-5 TRBV7-6 . CASSLRGNNQPQHF
TRBJ1-1 TRBV4-1 . CASSRGPATEAFF
TRBJ2-7 TRBV27 . CASRLAGGKSSYEQYF
TRBJ2-7 TRBV12-5 . CASASSSESYEQYF
TRBJ2-7 TRBV12-5 once CASGLPSGRGYEQYF
TRBJ2-1 TRBV2 few CASQDFTSGGVKGEQFF
TRBJ2-7 TRBV29-1 . CSVEDRGTSYEQYF
TRBJ2-7 TRBV4-1 few CASSQLQGLPYEQYF
TRBJ1-5 TRBV5-6 . CASSSGGYNQPQHF
TRBJ1-2 TRBV4-2 few CASSQPPDWTLYGYTF
TRBJ2-7 TRBV4-1 . CASSQVDRGNNEQYF
TRBJ1-5 TRBV4-1 few CASSQDRGNQPQHF
TRBJ1-5 TRBV4-2 . CASSQGQEPGSAHF
TRBJ1-3 TRBV9 . CASSASGIGGNTIYF
TRBJ1-5 TRBV2 few CAGQENSNQPQHF
TRBJ2-3 TRBV5-4 . CASSYQADTQYF
TRBJ2-2 TRBV13 few CASSLGGLRSTGELFF
TRBJ2-7 TRBV7-8 many CASSLGFSYEQYF
TRBJ2-7 TRBV6-1 . CASSEWDSSYEQYF
TRBJ2-1 TRBV4-1 . CASSQDVLKNEQFF
TRBJ2-7 TRBV4-1 . CASSQETGVEQYF
TRBJ2-3 TRBV6-4 . CASSASSGGADTQYF